One T cell receptor (beta chain) is described in this entry. Its antigen remains unidentified. This sample is part of a study of shared clonotypes between healthy human individuals. Trimming cost V 6 bases and J 8 bases; bases outside gene matches: 12. The CDR3 is made up of 15 amino acids. Germline V CDR1 and CDR2: SQVTM, ANQGSEA. Naive CD8 populations comprised CD45RO-negative cells positively selected for CCR7, excluding terminally differentiated effector memory CD45RA+ cells. Recent acute infections and vaccinations were absent in the healthy HIV-negative adult donors. The data were produced by immunoSEQ multiplex PCR, yet TCRdb's version contains in-frame clones alone and is incomplete. This sample has about 680,000 clones; about 90% occur once, and the top ten carry roughly 22%. Study-wide results and limits: Among several donors, 4.5% to 5.5% of naive CD4 clonotypes were found in common. Non-shared clonotypes showed lower generation probabilities than clonotypes common to all four donors.

What was sequenced was naive CD8+ T cells sorted from blood. The chain uses TRBV29-1 and TRBJ2-1; 11 nucleotides align to TRBD2. This TCR derives from a young man in good health. As DNA, the CDR3 is TGCAGCGTAGGAATGCGTACTAGCGGGAGAGATGAGCAGTTCTTC. Its translation: CSVGMRTSGRDEQFF.